The entry that follows covers one TCR beta chain sequence. Its antigen is undetermined. The sample originates from a study of cytomegalovirus exposure and HLA in healthy donors. Study-level background: A later analysis reported the 90 to 150 validation repertoires used the same platform as the 500 to 800 first-cohort repertoires.

CDR1 and CDR2 from the germline V gene are SGHNT and YENEEA. The CDR3 has 17 residues. V dropped 5 bases and J dropped 4 bases, with 21 bases sitting between them. Study findings and constraints: Some TCR beta chains (roughly 150 of them) were listed as cytomegalovirus-associated. In the roughly 130 validation repertoires, a later analysis found that first-cohort TCR clusters tended to co-occur. In vitro checks showed that a few CMV-associated chains really do target CMV antigens.

The method was immunoSEQ multiplex PCR; TCRdb's version includes in-frame clones alone and lacks a portion of them. The table lists about 120,000 clones, 89% of them singletons. Input material: PBMCs. The TCR was taken from a woman between 18 and 29 years old in good health and CMV-seronegative. This chain joins TRBV11-3 and TRBJ1-3; D not certain. For the CDR3, the DNA is TGTGCCAGCAGCACAACCACTTCGAGACTCGGGGGAAACACCATATATTTT. Translated, it gives CASSTTTSRLGGNTIYF. Filled out from reference TRBV11-3 and TRBJ1-3, the complete variable domain reads EAGVVQSPRYKIIEKKQPVAFWCNPISGHNTLYWYLQNLGQGPELLIRYENEEAVDDSQLPKDRFSAERLKGVDSTLKIQPAELGDSAVYLCASSTTTSRLGGNTIYFGEGSWLTVV.